This TCR beta chain derives from a study of OX40 agonist ivuxolimab in advanced cancers. Looking at the study overall: Clinicians treated patients with ivuxolimab, an agonistic anti-OX40 (CD134) antibody.

Sequenced by immunoSEQ multiplex PCR; TCRdb stores in-frame clones only, minus some. In the table there are around 34,000 clones, around 90% of which are singletons. To note about this clone: Its antigen is unidentified.

The junction had 3 bases not matched to a gene; V was cut back by 2 bases and J by 4 bases. The CDR3 totals 14 residues. The germline V gene encodes CDR1 MNHEY and CDR2 SMNVEV (reference sequence). Study-wide findings and caveats: Antigen specificity of clonally expanded peripheral T cells was not established.

The TCR originated in an adult with an advanced solid tumor such as melanoma, head and neck, liver or kidney cancer. The V gene is TRBV27, the J gene TRBJ1-1; 8 nucleotides agree with TRBD1. The sample here was CD4+ or CD8+ T cells sorted from blood, taken in a trial of the OX40 agonist ivuxolimab. CDR3 DNA: TGTGCCAGCAGTTTAGCAGGGGGCTTCACTGAAGCTTTCTTT. This gives the protein CASSLAGGFTEAFF.